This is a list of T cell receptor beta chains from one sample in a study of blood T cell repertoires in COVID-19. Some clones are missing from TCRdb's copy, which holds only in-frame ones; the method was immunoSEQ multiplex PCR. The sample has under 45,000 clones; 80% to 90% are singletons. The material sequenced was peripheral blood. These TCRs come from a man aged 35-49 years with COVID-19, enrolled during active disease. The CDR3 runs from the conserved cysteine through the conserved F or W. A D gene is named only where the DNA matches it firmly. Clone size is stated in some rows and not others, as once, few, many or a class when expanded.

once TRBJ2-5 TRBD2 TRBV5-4 TGTGCCAGCAGCCCGTCCGGGACTAGGGGGGAGCCCCAGTACTTC CASSPSGTRGEPQYF
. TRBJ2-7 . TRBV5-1 TGCGCCAGCAGAATTTACAGGGAGGGCTCCGAGCAGTACTTC CASRIYREGSEQYF
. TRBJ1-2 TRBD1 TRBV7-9 TGTGCCAGCAGCTTAACGGGACAGAGCTATGGCTACACCTTC CASSLTGQSYGYTF
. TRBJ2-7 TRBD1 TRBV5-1 TGCGCCAGCAGCTTAAGCGGGACAGGGTCGGGCTACGAGCAGTACTTC CASSLSGTGSGYEQYF
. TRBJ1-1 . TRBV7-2 TGTGCCAGCAGCTTAAGGGGGAACACTGAAGCTTTCTTT CASSLRGNTEAFF
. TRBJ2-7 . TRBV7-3 TGTGCCAGCAGCCTCTCCTACGAGCAGTACTTC CASSLSYEQYF
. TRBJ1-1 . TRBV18 TGTGCCAGCTCACCACGCGGGCCCCGATTGGACACTGAAGCTTTCTTT CASSPRGPRLDTEAFF
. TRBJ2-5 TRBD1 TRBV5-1 TGCGCCAGCAGCATCACACAGGGGTCGGTGGAGACCCAGTACTTC CASSITQGSVETQYF
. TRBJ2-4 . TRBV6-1 TGTGCCAGCAGTGAAGGGCTGTCCCTAGCCAAAAACATTCAGTACTTC CASSEGLSLAKNIQYF
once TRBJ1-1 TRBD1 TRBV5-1 TGCGCCAGCAGTTTAATTTCCGGGACAGGGGTCATGAACACTGAAGCTTTCTTT CASSLISGTGVMNTEAFF
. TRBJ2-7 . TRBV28 TGTGCCAGCAGTCTACTGACAGTATCCTACGAGCAGTACTTC CASSLLTVSYEQYF
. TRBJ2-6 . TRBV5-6 TGTGCCAGCAGCCTACCGATGCAATTCTCTGGGGCCAACGTCCTGACTTTC CASSLPMQFSGANVLTF
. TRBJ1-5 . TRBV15 TGTGCCACCAGCAGATCACGGGTCCTTAGCAATCAGCCCCAGCATTTT CATSRSRVLSNQPQHF
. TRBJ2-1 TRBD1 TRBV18 TGTGCCAGCTTCCTCTCCCGGGGACAGGGTTACAATGAGCAGTTCTTC CASFLSRGQGYNEQFF
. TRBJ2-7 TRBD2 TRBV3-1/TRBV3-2 TGTGCCAGCAGCCGACAAACTAGCGGGGTGCTTTACGAGCAGTACTTC CASSRQTSGVLYEQYF
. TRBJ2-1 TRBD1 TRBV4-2 TGTGCCAGCAGCCAAGAAGGAATGGCAGGGGGCATCTCCAATGAGCAGTTCTTC CASSQEGMAGGISNEQFF
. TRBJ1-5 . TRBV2 TGTGCCAGCAGTGACTTCCTAGAGGATCAGCCCCAGCATTTT CASSDFLEDQPQHF
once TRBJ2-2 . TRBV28 TGTGCCAGCAGTTTACTGGCGGACACCGGGGAGCTGTTTTTT CASSLLADTGELFF
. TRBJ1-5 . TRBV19 TGTGCCAGTAGTATAGGGAGGGGTAGCAATCAGCCCCAGCATTTT CASSIGRGSNQPQHF
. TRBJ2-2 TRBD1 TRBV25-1 TGTGCCAGCAGTCTACGGACAGGGCGCACCGGGGAGCTGTTTTTT CASSLRTGRTGELFF
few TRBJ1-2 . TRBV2 TGTGCCAGCAGTGTGGGGGAGGGATTCTATGGCTACACCTTC CASSVGEGFYGYTF
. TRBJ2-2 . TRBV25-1 TGTGCCAGCAGTGAAAAACCTCCCGGGGCCGGGGAGCTGTTTTTT CASSEKPPGAGELFF
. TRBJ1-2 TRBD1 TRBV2 TGTGCCAGCAGTCCACAGGGGCTTGGCTACACCTTC CASSPQGLGYTF
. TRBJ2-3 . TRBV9 TGTGCCAGCAGCCCTTCAGGGTGGATGCCAGATACGCAGTATTTT CASSPSGWMPDTQYF
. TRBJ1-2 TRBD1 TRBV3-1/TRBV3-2 TGTGCCAGCAGCCAAGACCCCACAGGGGGAGATGGCTACACCTTC CASSQDPTGGDGYTF
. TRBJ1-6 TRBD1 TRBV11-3 TGTGCCAGCAGCTTATCAGGGGGTAATTCACCCCTCCACTTT CASSLSGGNSPLHF
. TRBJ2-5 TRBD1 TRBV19 TGTGCCAGTAGTATGGGGGACAGGGGGAGGCAAGAGACCCAGTACTTC CASSMGDRGRQETQYF
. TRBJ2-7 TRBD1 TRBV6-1 TGTGCCAGCAGTGAACTTTGGACAGGGGGTGCTTACGAGCAGTACTTC CASSELWTGGAYEQYF
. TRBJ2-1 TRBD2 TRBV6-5 TGTGCCAGCAATTTTCGAGTAGCGGGCTACAATGAGCAGTTCTTC CASNFRVAGYNEQFF